Sequencing of this TCR beta chain was carried out in a study of metastatic and nonmetastatic thyroid tumors. Background on the study: The authors compared repertoires across blood and tumor or nodule tissue from malignant and benign thyroid patients.

CDR1 is MNHEY and CDR2 is SVGEGT in the germline V gene. This CDR3 has 17 residues. V was shortened by 3 bases and J by 0 bases, with 15 bases between the two germline ends. The entire patient cohort was treatment-naive prior to thyroid surgery. TCRdb re-called clones from the PCR reads using MiXCR. The table lists 35,000 to 50,000 clones, 20% to 25% of them singletons, with roughly 14% in the top ten. This clone was counted a few times. This rearrangement joins TRBV6-2 or TRBV6-3 to TRBJ1-5; D remains unclear. The source material was tumor tissue. The TCR was taken from a female donor with papillary thyroid cancer or a benign thyroid nodule (not recorded which). Some clones in this sample may be carry-over from other donors' samples. The CDR3 protein is CASSYQFWGTSNQPQHF. The DNA for the CDR3 is TGTGCCAGCAGTTATCAATTTTGGGGAACTAGCAATCAGCCCCAGCATTTT.